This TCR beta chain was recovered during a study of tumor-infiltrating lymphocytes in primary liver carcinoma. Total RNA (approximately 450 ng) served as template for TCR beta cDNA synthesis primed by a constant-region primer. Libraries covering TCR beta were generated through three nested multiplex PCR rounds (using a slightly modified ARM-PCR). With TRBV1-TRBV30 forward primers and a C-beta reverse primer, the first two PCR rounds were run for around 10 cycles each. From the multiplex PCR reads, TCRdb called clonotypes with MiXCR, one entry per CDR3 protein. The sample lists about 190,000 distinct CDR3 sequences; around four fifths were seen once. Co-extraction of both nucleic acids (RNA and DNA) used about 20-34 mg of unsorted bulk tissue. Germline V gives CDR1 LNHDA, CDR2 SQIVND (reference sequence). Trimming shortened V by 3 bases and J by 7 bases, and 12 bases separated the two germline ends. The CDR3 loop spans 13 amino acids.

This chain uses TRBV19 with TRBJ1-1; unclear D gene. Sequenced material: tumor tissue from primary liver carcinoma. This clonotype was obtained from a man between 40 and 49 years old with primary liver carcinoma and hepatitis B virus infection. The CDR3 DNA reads TGTGCCAGTAGTATGGAGGGTCGGAGTGAAGCTTTCTTT. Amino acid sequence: CASSMEGRSEAFF.